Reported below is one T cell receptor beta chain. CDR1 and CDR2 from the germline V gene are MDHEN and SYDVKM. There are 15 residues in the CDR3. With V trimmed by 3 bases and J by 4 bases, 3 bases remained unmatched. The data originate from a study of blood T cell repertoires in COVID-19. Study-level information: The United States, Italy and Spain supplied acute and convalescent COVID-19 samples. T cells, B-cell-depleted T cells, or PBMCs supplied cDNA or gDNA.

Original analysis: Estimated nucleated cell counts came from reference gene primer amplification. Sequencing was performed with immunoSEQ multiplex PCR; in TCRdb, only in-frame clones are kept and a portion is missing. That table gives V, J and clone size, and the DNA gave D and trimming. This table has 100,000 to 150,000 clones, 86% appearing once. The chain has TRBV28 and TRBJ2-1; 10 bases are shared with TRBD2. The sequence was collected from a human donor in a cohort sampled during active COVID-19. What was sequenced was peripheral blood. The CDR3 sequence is CASSFETSGYNEQFF. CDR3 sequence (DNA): TGTGCCAGCAGTTTCGAGACTAGCGGGTACAATGAGCAGTTCTTC. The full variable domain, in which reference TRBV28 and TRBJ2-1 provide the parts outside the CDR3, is DVKVTQSSRYLVKRTGEKVFLECVQDMDHENMFWYRQDPGLGLRLIYFSYDVKMKEKGDIPEGYSVSREKKERFSLILESASTNQTSMYLCASSFETSGYNEQFFGPGTRLTVL.